This T cell receptor (beta chain) stems from a study of blood T cell repertoires in COVID-19. The repertoire was sequenced with immunoSEQ multiplex PCR; TCRdb's copy has only in-frame clones and lacks some. The sample comprises 250,000 to 350,000 clones, 90% of which are singletons, and approximately 4% rests with the top ten. Adults between roughly 18 and 90 years of age took part from some 25 US areas. This receptor was obtained from a woman younger than 35 with acute COVID-19. Sequencing input: PBMCs or T cells enriched from blood (not recorded which).

CDR3: CASSQWRVGNQPQHF. The CDR3 bases are TGTGCCAGCAGCCAATGGCGGGTTGGCAATCAGCCCCAGCATTTT. V is TRBV16 and J is TRBJ1-5; D gene unclear. V shed 1 base and J shed 2 bases, with 9 bases lying between them. The CDR3 consists of 15 residues. The germline CDR1 and CDR2 sequences are KGHSY and FQNENV.